The entry that follows covers one T cell receptor (beta chain) sequence. This sample is part of a study of T cells in Graves' hyperthyroidism and ophthalmopathy. Amplification targeted TCR beta CDR3 regions from RNA transcripts. With the HTBI primer set, the TCR CDR3 went through a first round of RT-PCR. Via MiXCR, TCRdb re-called the multiplex PCR reads, giving one row per CDR3 protein. Of over 700,000 distinct CDR3 sequences in the sample, over 35% were seen once. If no ophthalmopathy progression occurred within 18 months, Graves' hyperthyroidism was stable. Sequencing used blood. The receptor was isolated from a man younger than 35 with Graves' hyperthyroidism.

The CDR3 sequence: CASSFDRLSGELFF. For the CDR3, the DNA is TGTGCCAGCAGCTTCGACAGACTATCCGGGGAGCTGTTTTTT. The chain links TRBV14 to TRBJ2-2, with D perhaps assigned TRBD1 or TRBD2 (5 bases each). With 5 bases removed from V and 6 bases from J, the gap between germline ends came to 13 bases. The CDR3 sequence is 14 residues long. Germline values: CDR1 SGHDN, CDR2 FVKESK.